The clone carrying this T cell receptor (beta chain) was detected a few times. This record comes from a study of T cell responses to AZD1222 COVID-19 vaccine. The CDR3 extends over 15 amino acids. V was trimmed by 4 bases and J by 5 bases, leaving 17 bases between them. Germline CDR1 is KGHSY and CDR2 is FQNENV. TCRdb keeps only in-frame clones here, not all; method: immunoSEQ multiplex PCR. The table shows around 58,000 clones, with 80% to 90% occurring only once. The TCR originated in an adult who received the AZD1222 COVID-19 vaccine. The chain has TRBV16 and TRBJ1-1; D remains ambiguous. The specimen was peripheral blood, collected 28 days after the second AZD1222 dose. Here the CDR3 reads CASSLYTGSGTEAFF. CDR3 sequence (DNA): TGTGCCAGCAGCCTATATACGGGTTCTGGGACTGAAGCTTTCTTT.